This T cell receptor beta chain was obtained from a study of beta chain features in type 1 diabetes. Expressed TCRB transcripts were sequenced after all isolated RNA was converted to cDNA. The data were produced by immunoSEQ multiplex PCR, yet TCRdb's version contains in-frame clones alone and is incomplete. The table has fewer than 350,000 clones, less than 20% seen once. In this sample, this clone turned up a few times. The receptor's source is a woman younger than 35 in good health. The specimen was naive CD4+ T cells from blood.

The CDR3 region is CASSLGQVSGEAFF. The CDR3 DNA reads TGTGCCAGCAGCTTAGGGCAGGTATCAGGTGAAGCTTTCTTT. The chain recombines TRBV7-9 with TRBJ1-1, with unresolved D. V was clipped by 1 base and J by 7 bases, with 13 bases between them. The CDR3 is 14 residues long. The germline gives CDR1 SEHNR, CDR2 FQNEAQ (reference sequence).